These 6 T cell receptor beta chains were sequenced from one sample in a study of blood T cell repertoires in COVID-19. Some clones are missing from TCRdb's copy, which holds only in-frame ones; the method was immunoSEQ multiplex PCR. The data show 150,000 or so clones, around 88% seen once. Sequencing was performed on PBMCs or T cells enriched from blood (not recorded which). The receptors come from a woman between 45 and 60 years old in a cohort exposed to, infected with or recovered from COVID-19 (not recorded which).

In its sample, this clone was seen once. The chain combines TRBV4-2 with TRBJ1-1; tentative D call: TRBD1 (5 bases). This CDR3 is 15 amino acids long. Per germline, CDR1 LGHNA and CDR2 YNFKEQ. Trimming took off 4 bases at V and 0 bases at J, with 12 bases between the two ends. CDR3 nucleotide sequence: TGTGCCAGCAGCCTAACGCAGGGCTTGAACACTGAAGCTTTCTTT. Amino acids: CASSLTQGLNTEAFF.

The chain has TRBV19 and TRBJ1-2, with 7 nucleotides matching TRBD1. The CDR3 covers 13 residues. V trimming: 8 bases; J trimming: 7 bases; junction bases outside the gene matches: 10. Germline V gives CDR1 LNHDA, CDR2 SQIVND (reference sequence). The CDR3 nucleotides read TGTGCCAGTCGCGAAATTGACAGGGTTGGCTACACCTTC. It specifies CASREIDRVGYTF.

The chain carries TRBV7-9 and TRBJ1-1; 9 nucleotides align to TRBD1. Germline assignment: CDR1 SEHNR and CDR2 FQNEAQ (reference sequence). This CDR3 has 14 amino acids. Losses at the gene ends were 5 bases for V and 5 bases for J; bases not matched to a gene: 6. The CDR3 reads CASSIGQGRTEAFF. The CDR3 DNA reads TGTGCCAGCAGCATAGGACAGGGGAGGACTGAAGCTTTCTTT. The full variable domain, its missing parts supplied by reference TRBV7-9 and TRBJ1-1, is DTGVSQNPRHKITKRGQNVTFRCDPISEHNRLYWYRQTLGQGPEFLTYFQNEAQLEKSRLLSDRFSAERPKGSFSTLEIQRTEQGDSAMYLCASSIGQGRTEAFFGQGTRLTVV.

The genes are TRBV19 and TRBJ2-7; TRBD2 agrees at 7 bases. CDR1 is LNHDA and CDR2 is SQIVND in the germline V gene (reference sequence). Trimming cost V 3 bases and J 3 bases; bases outside gene matches: 5. The CDR3 extends over 14 amino acids. This CDR3 reads CASSIFGGNYEQYF. In DNA form, the CDR3 reads TGTGCCAGTAGTATTTTCGGGGGGAACTACGAGCAGTACTTC.

The chain is built from TRBV5-1 and TRBJ1-4; D remains ambiguous. V was pared by 1 base and J by 5 bases, with 9 bases between. The CDR3 has 14 residues. CDR1 and CDR2 from the germline V gene are SGHRS and YFSETQ. CDR3 DNA: TGCGCCAGCAGCTTGCCAGGTCCCAATGAAAAACTGTTTTTT. It specifies CASSLPGPNEKLFF.

V is TRBV29-1 and J is TRBJ2-7; TRBD1 is a possible D gene (5 bases). This CDR3 has 15 residues. Germline V lookup: CDR1 SQVTM, CDR2 ANQGSEA. V was trimmed by 1 base and J by 6 bases, leaving 19 bases between them. The chain's CDR3 is CSVEVFRQGKSEQYF. The CDR3 DNA reads TGCAGCGTTGAAGTCTTTCGGCAGGGAAAGAGCGAGCAGTACTTC.